Here is one T cell receptor (beta chain) with its context. Its target is unknown. Treatment reported: approximately 9-day PBMC culture with coronavirus spike peptide pools or control peptides (ViraFEST assay). Half-medium changes with fresh IL-2 medium occurred on days 3 and 7. Sequenced with the Oncomine TCR Beta short-read assay was DNA taken from cultured CD4+ T cells. TCRdb independently ran MiXCR on the PCR reads; one entry per CDR3 protein. Of about 25,000 distinct CDR3 sequences in the sample, around half were seen once. This record comes from a study of vaccination and CD4 T cells after COVID-19. Sequenced sample: CD4+ T cells from blood, cultured in vitro. The receptor's source is a human donor who had recovered from COVID-19.

The CDR3 coding sequence is TGCGCCAGCAGCTTGGGTGCGGGGGGGCTTGCAGATACGCAGTATTTT. The encoded protein is CASSLGAGGLADTQYF. The chain couples TRBV5-1 to TRBJ2-3; 9 bases map to TRBD2. Looked up from germline, CDR1 is SGHRS and CDR2 is YFSETQ. The CDR3 contains 16 residues. V lost 0 bases, J lost 4 bases, and 6 bases stayed unmatched.